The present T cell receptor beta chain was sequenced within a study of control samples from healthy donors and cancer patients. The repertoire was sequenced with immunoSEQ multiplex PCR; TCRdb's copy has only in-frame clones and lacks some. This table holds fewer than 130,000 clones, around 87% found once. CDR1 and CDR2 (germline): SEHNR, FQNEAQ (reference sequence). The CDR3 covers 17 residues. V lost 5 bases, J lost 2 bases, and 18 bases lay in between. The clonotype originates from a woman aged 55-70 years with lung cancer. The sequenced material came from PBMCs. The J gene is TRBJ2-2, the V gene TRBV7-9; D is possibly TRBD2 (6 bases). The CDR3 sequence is CASSPSVGGSNTGELFF. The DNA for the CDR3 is TGTGCCAGCAGCCCCAGCGTGGGGGGTTCTAACACCGGGGAGCTGTTTTTT.